These T cell receptor beta chains were read from a single sample in a study of T cells in Graves' hyperthyroidism and ophthalmopathy. TCRdb reanalysed the multiplex PCR reads using MiXCR and keeps one entry per CDR3 protein. This table holds 400,000 to 500,000 distinct CDR3 sequences, approximately 15% found once. Material: blood. The origin of the receptors is a woman aged 18 to 35 with Graves' hyperthyroidism. CDR3s include the opening cysteine and the closing phenylalanine or tryptophan. The order of the fields is V gene, J gene, clone size, D gene, CDR3 protein, CDR3 DNA. A D gene is named only where the DNA matches it firmly. Size tells how often a clone was seen (once, few, many) or the class of an expanded clone, and some rows leave it out.

v_call: TRBV4-1; j_call: TRBJ2-5; clone_size: few; d_call: TRBD2; cdr3_aa: CASSQAPGRPETQYF; cdr3_nt: TGCGCCAGCAGCCAAGCCCCCGGGAGGCCAGAGACCCAGTACTTC
v_call: TRBV5-1; j_call: TRBJ2-1; clone_size: NA; d_call: TRBD2; cdr3_aa: CASSFRTSGRNEQFF; cdr3_nt: TGCGCCAGCAGCTTCCGGACTAGCGGGAGAAATGAGCAGTTCTTC
v_call: TRBV6-1; j_call: TRBJ2-5; clone_size: few; d_call: NA; cdr3_aa: CASSRQIKETQYF; cdr3_nt: TGTGCCAGCAGCCGGCAGATAAAAGAGACCCAGTACTTC
v_call: TRBV20-1; j_call: TRBJ2-1; clone_size: few; d_call: NA; cdr3_aa: CSASHNEQFF; cdr3_nt: TGCAGTGCCTCGCATAATGAGCAGTTCTTC
v_call: TRBV6-1; j_call: TRBJ1-1; clone_size: many; d_call: NA; cdr3_aa: CASKNGPLNTEAFF; cdr3_nt: TGTGCCAGCAAAAACGGACCGCTAAACACTGAAGCTTTCTTT
v_call: TRBV11-2; j_call: TRBJ1-4; clone_size: many; d_call: TRBD1; cdr3_aa: CASSYRGQGRPTNEKLFF; cdr3_nt: TGTGCCAGCAGCTACCGGGGACAGGGGAGACCAACTAATGAAAAACTGTTTTTT
v_call: TRBV6-1; j_call: TRBJ2-1; clone_size: NA; d_call: NA; cdr3_aa: CASSVRHDNEQFF; cdr3_nt: TGTGCCAGCAGTGTTAGACACGACAATGAGCAGTTCTTC
v_call: TRBV30; j_call: TRBJ2-2; clone_size: few; d_call: TRBD1; cdr3_aa: CAWSRIQGPTGELFF; cdr3_nt: TGTGCCTGGAGTCGAATACAGGGGCCCACCGGGGAGCTGTTTTTT
v_call: TRBV6-2/TRBV6-3; j_call: TRBJ2-3; clone_size: many; d_call: NA; cdr3_aa: CASAEPGVLLTDTQYF; cdr3_nt: TGTGCCAGCGCAGAGCCAGGTGTCTTGCTCACAGATACGCAGTATTTT
v_call: TRBV4-2; j_call: TRBJ1-4; clone_size: few; d_call: NA; cdr3_aa: CASSPDSFSNEKLFF; cdr3_nt: TGTGCCAGCAGCCCAGACAGCTTCTCTAATGAAAAACTGTTTTTT
v_call: TRBV20-1; j_call: TRBJ1-2; clone_size: NA; d_call: TRBD1; cdr3_aa: CSAKDRVYGYTF; cdr3_nt: TGCAGTGCTAAGGACAGGGTTTATGGCTACACCTTC
v_call: TRBV14; j_call: TRBJ2-1; clone_size: many; d_call: TRBD1; cdr3_aa: CASSQEGQGDEQFF; cdr3_nt: TGTGCCAGCAGCCAAGAGGGACAGGGGGATGAGCAGTTCTTC
v_call: TRBV7-7; j_call: TRBJ2-2; clone_size: few; d_call: NA; cdr3_aa: CASRMGGESTGELFF; cdr3_nt: TGTGCCAGCCGGATGGGGGGAGAGAGCACCGGGGAGCTGTTTTTT
v_call: TRBV30; j_call: TRBJ1-2; clone_size: many; d_call: TRBD1; cdr3_aa: CAWSVRGTGPNYGYTF; cdr3_nt: TGTGCCTGGAGTGTACGGGGGACAGGGCCCAACTATGGCTACACCTTC
v_call: TRBV4-1; j_call: TRBJ1-1; clone_size: few; d_call: NA; cdr3_aa: CASSQEVPVNTEAFF; cdr3_nt: TGCGCCAGCAGCCAAGAGGTCCCCGTGAACACTGAAGCTTTCTTT
v_call: TRBV6-1; j_call: TRBJ1-1; clone_size: many; d_call: NA; cdr3_aa: CASRGVFARDPTSEAFF; cdr3_nt: TGTGCCAGCAGGGGGGTCTTCGCTCGGGACCCGACATCTGAAGCTTTCTTT
v_call: TRBV19; j_call: TRBJ1-2; clone_size: NA; d_call: NA; cdr3_aa: CASSMARYGNTYGYTF; cdr3_nt: TGTGCCAGTAGTATGGCCAGGTACGGCAACACCTATGGCTACACCTTC
v_call: TRBV10-3; j_call: TRBJ1-5; clone_size: NA; d_call: NA; cdr3_aa: CAISELVGAHQPQHF; cdr3_nt: TGTGCCATCAGTGAGTTGGTGGGGGCTCATCAACCCCAGCATTTT